The rows below give T cell receptor beta chains drawn from one sample of a study of graft-versus-host responses after intestinal transplantation. What these receptors recognize is not known. Sequenced by immunoSEQ multiplex PCR; TCRdb stores in-frame clones only, minus some. In the table there are almost 40,000 clones, roughly 96% of which are singletons. The sequences come from unstimulated CD8+ T cells sorted from spleen or lymph node cells, collected before transplant. Source of these receptors: a human donor who was the organ donor for an intestinal transplant. Both conserved end residues are part of each CDR3. A D gene is named only where the DNA matches it firmly. For some rows the clone size is stated as once, few or many, or as a class when expanded; others skip it.

d_call cdr3_length j_call v_call clone_size cdr3_nt cdr3_aa
TRBD1 14 TRBJ2-5 TRBV4-3 . TGCGCCAGCAGCCCTAGGACAGGGCGAGAGACCCAGTACTTC CASSPRTGRETQYF
. 12 TRBJ2-7 TRBV6-6 . TGTGCCAGCAGTTACATTAGGGATGAGCAGTACTTC CASSYIRDEQYF
. 13 TRBJ1-2 TRBV30 . TGTACCTGGAGTGTGTCAGGGAGGGATGGCTACACCTTC CTWSVSGRDGYTF
. 15 TRBJ2-1 TRBV27 once TGTGCCAGCATGGACTCCCCCCTCGGCGAGAATGAGCAGTTCTTC CASMDSPLGENEQFF
. 12 TRBJ2-5 TRBV25-1 . TGTGCCAGCAGTGGAGGGGCGGAGACCCAGTACTTC CASSGGAETQYF
TRBD1 15 TRBJ2-7 TRBV9 . TGTGCCAGCAGCCCAAGGACAGGGTCAACCTACGAGCAGTACTTC CASSPRTGSTYEQYF
. 17 TRBJ1-3 TRBV7-2 . TGTGCCAGCAGCTTAGTCCCCGGCCTGAGCTCTGGAAACACCATATATTTT CASSLVPGLSSGNTIYF
. 13 TRBJ1-2 TRBV7-9 . TGTGCCAGCAGCTTAGGGGTGACGGATGGCTACACCTTC CASSLGVTDGYTF
. 14 TRBJ1-3 TRBV28 . TGTGCCAGCCATAAGACCTGGCGACAGCACACCATATATTTT CASHKTWRQHTIYF
TRBD1 15 TRBJ1-5 TRBV5-1 . TGCGCCAGCAGCTTGGGACACAGGGGAGATCAGCCCCAGCATTTT CASSLGHRGDQPQHF
TRBD2 18 TRBJ2-7 TRBV28 . TGTGCCAGCAGTTTCCGCCCGTTGAGGTCTAGCGGGGGCTACGAGCAGTACTTC CASSFRPLRSSGGYEQYF
. 15 TRBJ2-7 TRBV6-5 . TGTGCCAGCAGTTACTCGGGGACTCTTTCCTACGAGCAGTACTTC CASSYSGTLSYEQYF
. 14 TRBJ2-7 TRBV19 . TGTGCCAGTAGTATTGCTCACTCCTCCTACGAGCAGTACTTC CASSIAHSSYEQYF
. 15 TRBJ1-1 TRBV19 . TGTGCCAGTAGGAAGGGGGGAAGAGCTCTCACTGAAGCTTTCTTT CASRKGGRALTEAFF
TRBD1 17 TRBJ1-2 TRBV5-5 . TGTGCCAGCAGCTTGGTCCACAGGGGTGAAACTAACTATGGCTACACCTTC CASSLVHRGETNYGYTF
. 13 TRBJ1-4 TRBV5-8 . TGTGCCAGCAGCTTGTTTTCGACGAAGGATCCCTTTTTT CASSLFSTKDPFF
. 16 TRBJ2-2 TRBV2 . TGTGCCAGCAGTGGCCTCTGGGGCGGGAACACCGGGGAGCTGTTTTTT CASSGLWGGNTGELFF
. 18 TRBJ1-2 TRBV30 . TGTGCCTGGAAAGGCCCCCCCCGCAGGGACCACCCTAACTATGGCTACACCTTC CAWKGPPRRDHPNYGYTF
. 15 TRBJ2-6 TRBV4-3 . TGCGCCAGCAGCCAAGGGACAGCTGGGGCCAACGTCCTGACTTTC CASSQGTAGANVLTF
TRBD2 14 TRBJ2-1 TRBV27 . TGTGCCAGCAGTTTAGTAGCGGGGGGCAATGAGCAGTTCTTC CASSLVAGGNEQFF
. 15 TRBJ1-2 TRBV5-1 . TGCGCCAGCAGCTTTGGCAGCGACCCTAACTATGGCTACACCTTC CASSFGSDPNYGYTF
. 19 TRBJ1-1 TRBV11-1 . TGTGCCAGCAGCTTAGCGCCCCATAACATGAAATCAGGGAACACTGAAGCTTTCTTT CASSLAPHNMKSGNTEAFF
. 15 TRBJ1-5 TRBV7-9 . TGTGCCAGCTTCAACCGGGGACCTCGCAATCAGCCCCAGCATTTT CASFNRGPRNQPQHF
. 14 TRBJ2-1 TRBV5-1 . TGCGCCAGCAGCTTAGGGGGGGCGCAGGATGAGCAGTTCTTC CASSLGGAQDEQFF
TRBD1 14 TRBJ2-1 TRBV30 . TGTGCCTGGAGTGCCACCGGGACAGGGGATGAGCAGTTCTTC CAWSATGTGDEQFF
. 13 TRBJ2-7 TRBV6-5 . TGTGCCAGCAGTCACGGAACCGACTACGAGCAGTACTTC CASSHGTDYEQYF
. 14 TRBJ1-2 TRBV4-3 few TGCGCCAGCAGCCAAGATCGAACTAACTATGGCTACACCTTC CASSQDRTNYGYTF
TRBD1 15 TRBJ2-7 TRBV19 . TGTGCCAGTAGTATATTTTTGGGACAGGGATACGAGCAGTACTTC CASSIFLGQGYEQYF
TRBD1 12 TRBJ1-1 TRBV6-5 . TGTGCCAGCAGTCAGCTGGGACAGAAAGCTTTCTTT CASSQLGQKAFF
. 13 TRBJ2-7 TRBV9 once TGTGCCAGCAGCGTAGGGGGGGGGCTCGAGCAGTACTTC CASSVGGGLEQYF
. 14 TRBJ2-7 TRBV19 . TGTGCCACCGCATTAAAGGGGAGCTCCTACGAGCAGTACTTC CATALKGSSYEQYF
TRBD1 14 TRBJ2-7 TRBV10-3 . TGTGCCATCAGCGCCGGACAGGGGAATCAGGAGCAGTACTTC CAISAGQGNQEQYF
TRBD2 16 TRBJ2-1 TRBV27 . TGTGCCAGCAGTTTAGGGACTAGCGGGGCGTACAATGAGCAGTTCTTC CASSLGTSGAYNEQFF
. 10 TRBJ2-7 TRBV2 . TGTGCCAGCAGGGGGCACGAGCAGTACTTC CASRGHEQYF
. 11 TRBJ1-1 TRBV2 . TGTGCCAGCAGCATGAACACTGAAGCTTTCTTT CASSMNTEAFF
. 18 TRBJ1-2 TRBV19 . TGTGCCAGTAGTATATCCCCGGGTCCGACCACCTTAAACTATGGCTACACCTTC CASSISPGPTTLNYGYTF
. 14 TRBJ2-1 TRBV7-9 . TGTGCCAGCAGCTTGGTAGGGGGGCCTAATGAGCAGTTCTTC CASSLVGGPNEQFF
. 17 TRBJ2-7 TRBV5-1 . TGCGCCAGCAGCTTGGCCGAAGGAGGGGGCCACTCCTACGAGCAGTACTTC CASSLAEGGGHSYEQYF
TRBD1 16 TRBJ2-2 TRBV15 . TGTGCCACCAGCAGGTCCCGGACAGGGGGTGCCGGGGAGCTGTTTTTT CATSRSRTGGAGELFF
TRBD2 19 TRBJ2-1 TRBV11-2 . TGTGCCAGCAGCCCTTTTCCGCATAGACTAGCGGGGGTCTACAATGAGCAGTTCTTC CASSPFPHRLAGVYNEQFF
. 14 TRBJ1-4 TRBV27 . TGTGCCAGCAGTTTACGAGGGGGGAGTGAAAAACTGTTTTTT CASSLRGGSEKLFF
TRBD1 20 TRBJ1-5 TRBV12-5 . TGTGCTAGTGGTTTGGGAAGCCTCCAAACAGGGGACTGGGGCAATCAGCCCCAGCATTTT CASGLGSLQTGDWGNQPQHF
. 14 TRBJ2-7 TRBV9 . TGTGCCAGCAGCGTAGCTCAGGACGGGTGGGAGCAGTACTTC CASSVAQDGWEQYF
. 17 TRBJ1-1 TRBV4-3 . TGCGCCAGCAGCCAAGAATTCCGGAAACGGCGGGACACTGAAGCTTTCTTT CASSQEFRKRRDTEAFF
TRBD2 19 TRBJ2-1 TRBV11-2 . TGTGCCAGCAGCTTAGGACGGGCTAGCGGACCTAGCTCCTACAATGAGCAGTTCTTC CASSLGRASGPSSYNEQFF
. 17 TRBJ2-3 TRBV15 . TGTGCCACCAGCAGAGAATTGATAGCGCGCAGCACAGATACGCAGTATTTT CATSRELIARSTDTQYF
. 14 TRBJ1-2 TRBV5-6 once TGTGCCAGCAGCTTGGCAGGTTCCTCGGGGAGCTACACCTTC CASSLAGSSGSYTF
TRBD1 14 TRBJ2-5 TRBV27 . TGTGCCAGCAGTTTAGTAGGGGGCGGGGAGACCCAGTACTTC CASSLVGGGETQYF
. 11 TRBJ2-2 TRBV7-9 . TGTGCCAGCAAAAACACCGGGGAGCTGTTTTTT CASKNTGELFF
. 15 TRBJ1-1 TRBV6-6 . TGTGCCAGCAGTTACCCCGGGGGGGGACACACTGAAGCTTTCTTT CASSYPGGGHTEAFF
. 16 TRBJ2-5 TRBV4-1 . TGCGCCAGCAGCCAAGAGGGACCGGGCCCAGGGTCTACCCAGTACTTC CASSQEGPGPGSTQYF
. 15 TRBJ2-3 TRBV2 . TGTGCCAGCGGCGCCGGGGGCCTAGGAGCAGATACGCAGTATTTT CASGAGGLGADTQYF
TRBD1 15 TRBJ2-3 TRBV10-3 . TGTGCCATCAGTGAGTCGAGGGGGCCCACAGATACGCAGTATTTT CAISESRGPTDTQYF
TRBD1 12 TRBJ2-1 TRBV9 . TGTGCCAGCAGCGTAGGACAGGGTGAGCAGTTCTTC CASSVGQGEQFF
TRBD1 15 TRBJ2-7 TRBV15 . TGTGCCACCAGCCTCGACAGGGGTAACGCCTACGAGCAGTACTTC CATSLDRGNAYEQYF
TRBD1 17 TRBJ1-3 TRBV2 . TGTGCCAGCAGTGAAAGGGACAGGGGGTCGTACGGAAACACCATATATTTT CASSERDRGSYGNTIYF
TRBD2 18 TRBJ2-3 TRBV27 . TGTGCCAGCAGTTTAACCGTAGCGGGGGGGCCGGGCACAGATACGCAGTATTTT CASSLTVAGGPGTDTQYF
. 17 TRBJ1-2 TRBV4-3 . TGCGCCAGCAGCCAAGATTCCAACATCGACAGGCCGTATGGCTACACCTTC CASSQDSNIDRPYGYTF
. 16 TRBJ1-2 TRBV19 . TGTGCCAGTAGTAATCTAGGGGTGTCGGAACTCTATGGCTACACCTTC CASSNLGVSELYGYTF